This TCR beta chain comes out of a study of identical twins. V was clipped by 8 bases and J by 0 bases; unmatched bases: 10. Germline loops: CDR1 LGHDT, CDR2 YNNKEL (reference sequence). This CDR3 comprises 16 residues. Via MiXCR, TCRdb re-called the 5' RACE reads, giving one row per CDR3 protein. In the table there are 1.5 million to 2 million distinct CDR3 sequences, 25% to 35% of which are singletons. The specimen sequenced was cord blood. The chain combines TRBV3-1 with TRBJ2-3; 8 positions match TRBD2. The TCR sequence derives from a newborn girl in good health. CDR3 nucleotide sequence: TGTGCCAGCTCACCCTCCGGGACTAGAAGCACAGATACGCAGTATTTT. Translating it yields CASSPSGTRSTDTQYF.